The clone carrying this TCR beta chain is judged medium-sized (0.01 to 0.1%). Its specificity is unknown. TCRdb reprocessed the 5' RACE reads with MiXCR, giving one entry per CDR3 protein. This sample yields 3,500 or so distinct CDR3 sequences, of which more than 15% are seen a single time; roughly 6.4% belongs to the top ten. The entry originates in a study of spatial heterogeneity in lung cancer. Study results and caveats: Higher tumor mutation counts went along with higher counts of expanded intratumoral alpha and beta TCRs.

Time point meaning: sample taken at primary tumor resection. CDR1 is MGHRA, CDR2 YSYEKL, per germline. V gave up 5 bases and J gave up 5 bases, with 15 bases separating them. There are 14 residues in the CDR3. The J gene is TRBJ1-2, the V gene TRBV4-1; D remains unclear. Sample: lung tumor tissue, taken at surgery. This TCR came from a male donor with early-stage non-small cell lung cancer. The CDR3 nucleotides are TGCGCCAGCAGCTCCCTGGCGAGAAGATATGGCTACACCTTC. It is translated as CASSSLARRYGYTF.